This TCR beta chain was sequenced during a study of blood T cell repertoires in COVID-19. Looking at the study overall: Acute-phase and convalescent COVID-19 samples originated in the United States, Italy and Spain.

Per the authors' pipeline: Amplification with reference gene primers provided the estimates of nucleated cell counts. Sequenced by immunoSEQ multiplex PCR; TCRdb stores in-frame clones only, minus some. The V and J calls and clone size were taken over from that table, and D and trimming were inferred from the DNA. The data contain around 60,000 clones, about nine tenths of them singletons. The CDR3 contains 13 residues. Trimming cost V 5 bases and J 1 base; bases outside gene matches: 1. The TCR was taken from a woman older than 75 with active COVID-19. The rearrangement joins TRBV12-3 or TRBV12-4 to TRBJ1-1, with 7 bases aligning to TRBD1. Sequences were obtained from peripheral blood. The CDR3 is CASSRQGNTEAFF. In DNA, the CDR3 is TGTGCCAGCAGTCGACAGGGGAACACTGAAGCTTTCTTT.